Sequencing of this TCR beta chain was carried out in a study of shared clonotypes between healthy human individuals. On this clone itself: No antigen is known for it. This CDR3 is also generated by other DNA sequences in the sample.

Naive CD8 cells, CD45RO-negative and positively selected for CCR7, excluded terminally differentiated effector memory CD45RA+ cells. Study donors comprised healthy, HIV-negative adults devoid of recent acute infection or vaccination. Germline V gene lookup returns CDR1 PRHDT and CDR2 FYEKMQ (reference sequence). V gave up 0 bases and J gave up 3 bases; unmatched junction bases: 4. This CDR3 comprises 15 residues. The study, taken as a whole, reports: Researchers sampled blood only, noting tissue repertoires likely differ.

Clones were read by immunoSEQ multiplex PCR, and TCRdb kept only the in-frame ones, dropping some. The sample records about 2 million clones, about 95% being singletons. The TCR was taken from a man aged 18 to 35 in good health. This chain uses TRBV13 with TRBJ2-7; 8 positions match TRBD1. The sequenced sample consisted of naive CD8+ T cells sorted from blood. This CDR3 reads CASSLGGQGGYEQYF. In DNA form, the CDR3 reads TGTGCCAGCAGCTTAGGTGGACAGGGAGGCTACGAGCAGTACTTC.